The clone carrying this T cell receptor beta chain was counted ten times or more. Its matching antigen is unknown. The time point denotes: sample taken at primary tumor resection. Whole RNA obtained from tumor, nontumor lung or frozen PBMC underwent sequencing without sorting. Every TCR cDNA molecule bore its own unique molecular identifier. Using its own MiXCR run on the 5' RACE reads, TCRdb lists one record per CDR3 protein. The sample contains tens of thousands of distinct CDR3 sequences, 7.5% to 9.5% of which appear only once. The source of the sample is a study of spatial heterogeneity in lung cancer. Findings and caveats of the study: Ubiquitous expanded tumor TCRs showed up in blood more at resection than follow-up.

The CDR3 consists of 14 residues. With V trimmed by 6 bases and J by 4 bases, 5 bases remained unmatched. This TCR derives from a female donor with early-stage non-small cell lung cancer. This material consisted of PBMCs, taken at surgery. The rearrangement joins TRBV12-3 or TRBV12-4 to TRBJ2-7; 11 bases are a match to TRBD1. CDR3 nucleotide sequence: TGTGCCAGCAGCGCCGGACAGGGGGCTTACGAGCAGTACTTC. It codes for CASSAGQGAYEQYF.